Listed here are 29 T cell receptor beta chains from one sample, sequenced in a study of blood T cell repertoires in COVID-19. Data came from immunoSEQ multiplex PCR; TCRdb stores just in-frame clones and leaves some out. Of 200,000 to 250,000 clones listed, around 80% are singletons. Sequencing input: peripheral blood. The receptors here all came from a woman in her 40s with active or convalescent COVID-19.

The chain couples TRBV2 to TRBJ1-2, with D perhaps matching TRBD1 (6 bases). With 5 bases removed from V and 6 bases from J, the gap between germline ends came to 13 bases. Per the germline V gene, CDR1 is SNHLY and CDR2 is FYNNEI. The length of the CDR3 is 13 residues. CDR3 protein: CASSPTGWDGYTF. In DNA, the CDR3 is TGTGCCAGCAGTCCTACAGGGTGGGATGGCTACACCTTC.

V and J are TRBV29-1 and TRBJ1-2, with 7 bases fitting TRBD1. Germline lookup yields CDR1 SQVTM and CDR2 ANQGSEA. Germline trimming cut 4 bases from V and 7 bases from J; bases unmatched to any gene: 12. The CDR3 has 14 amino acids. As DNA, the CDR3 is TGCAGCGTTGGGTTCGGTCAGGGGGATTTTGGCTACACCTTC. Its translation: CSVGFGQGDFGYTF.

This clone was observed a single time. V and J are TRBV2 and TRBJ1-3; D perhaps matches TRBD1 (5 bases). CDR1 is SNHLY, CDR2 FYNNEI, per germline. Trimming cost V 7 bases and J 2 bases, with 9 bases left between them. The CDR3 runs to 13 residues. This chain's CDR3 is CASMLGPGNTIYF. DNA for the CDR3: TGTGCCAGCATGCTGGGGCCTGGAAACACCATATATTTT.

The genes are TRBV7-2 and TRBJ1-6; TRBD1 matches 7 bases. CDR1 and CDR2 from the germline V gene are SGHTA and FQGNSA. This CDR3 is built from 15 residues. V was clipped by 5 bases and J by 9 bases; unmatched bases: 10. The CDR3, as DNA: TGTGCCAGCAGCGCCGACAGGGCGGGAATTTCACCCCTCCACTTT. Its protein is CASSADRAGISPLHF.

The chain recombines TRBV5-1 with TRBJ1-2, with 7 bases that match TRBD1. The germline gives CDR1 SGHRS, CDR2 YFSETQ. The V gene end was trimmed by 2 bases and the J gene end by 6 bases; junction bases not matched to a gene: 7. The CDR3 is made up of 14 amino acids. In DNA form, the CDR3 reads TGCGCCAGCAGCTTTCCCGACAGGGCGGATGGCTACACCTTC. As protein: CASSFPDRADGYTF.

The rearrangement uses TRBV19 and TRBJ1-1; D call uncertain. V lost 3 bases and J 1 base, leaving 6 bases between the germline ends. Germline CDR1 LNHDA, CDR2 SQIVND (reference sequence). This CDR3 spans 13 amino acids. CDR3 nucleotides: TGTGCCAGTAGTATCTCCAGGAACACTGAAGCTTTCTTT. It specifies CASSISRNTEAFF.

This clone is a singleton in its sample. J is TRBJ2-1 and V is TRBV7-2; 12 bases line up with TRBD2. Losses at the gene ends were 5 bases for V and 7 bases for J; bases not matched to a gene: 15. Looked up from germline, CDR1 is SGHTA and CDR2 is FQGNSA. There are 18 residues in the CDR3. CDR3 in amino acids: CASSAIPPLAGGPNEQFF. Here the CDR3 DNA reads TGTGCCAGCAGCGCGATCCCGCCCCTAGCGGGGGGGCCTAATGAGCAGTTCTTC.

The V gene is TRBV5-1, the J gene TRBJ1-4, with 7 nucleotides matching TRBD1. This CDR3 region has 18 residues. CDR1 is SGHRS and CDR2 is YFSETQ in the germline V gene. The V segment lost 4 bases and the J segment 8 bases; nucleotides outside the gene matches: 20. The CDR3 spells CASSRSTGSGLEREKLFF. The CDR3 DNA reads TGCGCCAGCAGCCGTTCGACAGGGAGCGGGTTGGAGAGAGAAAAACTGTTTTTT.

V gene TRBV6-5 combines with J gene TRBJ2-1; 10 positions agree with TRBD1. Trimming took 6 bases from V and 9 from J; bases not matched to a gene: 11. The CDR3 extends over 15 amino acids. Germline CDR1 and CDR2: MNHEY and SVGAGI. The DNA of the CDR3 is TGTGCCAGCAGGGGCGACAGGGGGCGCATTGGTGAGCAGTTCTTC. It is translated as CASRGDRGRIGEQFF.

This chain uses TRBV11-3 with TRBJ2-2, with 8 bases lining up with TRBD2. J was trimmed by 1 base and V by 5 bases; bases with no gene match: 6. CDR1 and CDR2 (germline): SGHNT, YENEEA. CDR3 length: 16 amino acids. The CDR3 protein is CASSPGGGWNTGELFF. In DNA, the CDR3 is TGTGCCAGCAGCCCCGGGGGGGGATGGAACACCGGGGAGCTGTTTTTT. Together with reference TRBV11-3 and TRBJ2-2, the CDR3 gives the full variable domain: EAGVVQSPRYKIIEKKQPVAFWCNPISGHNTLYWYLQNLGQGPELLIRYENEEAVDDSQLPKDRFSAERLKGVDSTLKIQPAELGDSAVYLCASSPGGGWNTGELFFGEGSRLTVL.

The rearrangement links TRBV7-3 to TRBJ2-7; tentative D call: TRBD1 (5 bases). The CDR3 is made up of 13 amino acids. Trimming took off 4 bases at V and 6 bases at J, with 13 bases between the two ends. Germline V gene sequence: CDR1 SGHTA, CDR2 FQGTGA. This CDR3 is CASSYGARSEQYF. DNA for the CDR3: TGTGCCAGCAGCTATGGGGCACGATCCGAGCAGTACTTC.

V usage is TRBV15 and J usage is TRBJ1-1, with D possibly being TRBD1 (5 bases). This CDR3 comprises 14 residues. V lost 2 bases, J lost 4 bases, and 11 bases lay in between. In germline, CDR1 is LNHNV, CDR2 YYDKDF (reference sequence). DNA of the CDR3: TGTGCCACCAGCAGACCGGCGGGGGGCACTGAAGCTTTCTTT. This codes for CATSRPAGGTEAFF.

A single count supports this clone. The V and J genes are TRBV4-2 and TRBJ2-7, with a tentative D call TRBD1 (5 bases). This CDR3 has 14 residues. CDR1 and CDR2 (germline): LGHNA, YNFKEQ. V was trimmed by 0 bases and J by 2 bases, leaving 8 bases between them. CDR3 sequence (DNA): TGTGCCAGCAGCCAAGAATTGACAGCCTACGAGCAGTACTTC. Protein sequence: CASSQELTAYEQYF.

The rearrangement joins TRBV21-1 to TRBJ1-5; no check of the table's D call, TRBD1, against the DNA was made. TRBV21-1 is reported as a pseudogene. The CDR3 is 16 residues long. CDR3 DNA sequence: TGTGCCAGCAGCGCCCAGGGGAGCCCCTCCGATCAGCCCCAGCATTTT. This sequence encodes CASSAQGSPSDQPQHF.

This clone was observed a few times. The CDR3 DNA reads TGTGCCAGCAGTATAGCGGGGGGACACAATGAGCAGTTCTTC. The encoded protein is CASSIAGGHNEQFF. This sequence joins TRBV11-2 and TRBJ2-1, with 10 bases that match TRBD2. This CDR3 region has 14 residues. The V gene end was trimmed by 6 bases and the J gene end by 5 bases; junction bases not matched to a gene: 4. Germline CDR1 and CDR2: SGHAT and FQNNGV.

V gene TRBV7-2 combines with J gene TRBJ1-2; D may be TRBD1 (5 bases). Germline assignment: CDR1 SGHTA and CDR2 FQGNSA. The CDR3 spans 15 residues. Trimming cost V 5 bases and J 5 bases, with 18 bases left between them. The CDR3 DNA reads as TGTGCCAGCAGCCCCGAGGGGAGGGCCCTTTATGGCTACACCTTC. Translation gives CASSPEGRALYGYTF.

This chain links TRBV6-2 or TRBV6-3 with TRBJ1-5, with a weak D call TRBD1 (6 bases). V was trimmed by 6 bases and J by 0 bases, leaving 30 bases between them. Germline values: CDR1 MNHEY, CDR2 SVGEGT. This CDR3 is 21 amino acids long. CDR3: CASSSDALRGIQGNSNQPQHF. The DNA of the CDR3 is TGTGCCAGCAGCTCCGACGCCCTCCGAGGTATACAGGGAAATAGCAATCAGCCCCAGCATTTT.

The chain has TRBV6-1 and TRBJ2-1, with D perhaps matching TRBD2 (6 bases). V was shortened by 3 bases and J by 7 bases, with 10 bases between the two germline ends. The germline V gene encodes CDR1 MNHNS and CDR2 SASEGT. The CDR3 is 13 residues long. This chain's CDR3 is CASSDPGVNEQFF. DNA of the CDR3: TGTGCCAGCAGTGATCCGGGGGTAAATGAGCAGTTCTTC.

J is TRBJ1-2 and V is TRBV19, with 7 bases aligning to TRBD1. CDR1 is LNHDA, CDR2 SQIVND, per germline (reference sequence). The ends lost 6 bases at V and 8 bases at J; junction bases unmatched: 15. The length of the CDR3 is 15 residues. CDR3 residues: CASSSIAGTESGYTF. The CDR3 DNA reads TGTGCCAGTAGCTCCATCGCCGGGACAGAAAGCGGCTACACCTTC.

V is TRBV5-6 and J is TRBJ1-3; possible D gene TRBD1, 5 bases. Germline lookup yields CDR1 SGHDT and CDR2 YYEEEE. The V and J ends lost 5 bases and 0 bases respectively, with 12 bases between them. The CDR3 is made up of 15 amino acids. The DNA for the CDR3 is TGTGCCAGCAGGGAAACAGGTGCCTCTGGAAACACCATATATTTT. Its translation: CASRETGASGNTIYF.

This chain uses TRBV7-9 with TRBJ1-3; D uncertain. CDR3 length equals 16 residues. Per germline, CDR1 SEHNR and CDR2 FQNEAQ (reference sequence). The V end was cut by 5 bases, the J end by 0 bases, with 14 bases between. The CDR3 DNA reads TGTGCCAGCAGCCTGCCGACCGGGATCTCTGGAAACACCATATATTTT. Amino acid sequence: CASSLPTGISGNTIYF.

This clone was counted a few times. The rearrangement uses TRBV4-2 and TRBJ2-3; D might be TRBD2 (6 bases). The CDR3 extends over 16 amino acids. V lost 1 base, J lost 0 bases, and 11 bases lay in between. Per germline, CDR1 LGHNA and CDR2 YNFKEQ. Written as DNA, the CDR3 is TGTGCCAGCAGCCAAGGGGGGGTCCTAAGCACAGATACGCAGTATTTT. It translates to CASSQGGVLSTDTQYF.

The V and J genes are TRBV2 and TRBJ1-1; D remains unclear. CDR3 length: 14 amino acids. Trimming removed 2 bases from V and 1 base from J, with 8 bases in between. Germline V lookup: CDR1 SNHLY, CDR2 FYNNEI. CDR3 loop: CASSEKRRNTEAFF. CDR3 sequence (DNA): TGTGCCAGCAGTGAAAAGAGGCGGAACACTGAAGCTTTCTTT.

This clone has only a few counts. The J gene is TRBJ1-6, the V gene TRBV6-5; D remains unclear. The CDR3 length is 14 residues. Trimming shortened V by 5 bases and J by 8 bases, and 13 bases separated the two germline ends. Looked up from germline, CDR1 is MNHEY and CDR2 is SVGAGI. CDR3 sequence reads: CASSTRTGYSPLHF. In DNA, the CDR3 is TGTGCCAGCAGTACTCGTACGGGGTATTCACCCCTCCACTTT.

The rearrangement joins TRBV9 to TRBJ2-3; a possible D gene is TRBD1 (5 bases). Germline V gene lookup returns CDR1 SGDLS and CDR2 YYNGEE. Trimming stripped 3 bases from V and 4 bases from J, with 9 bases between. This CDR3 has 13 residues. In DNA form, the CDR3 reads TGTGCCAGCAGCGCCTGGGGCCCAGATACGCAGTATTTT. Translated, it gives CASSAWGPDTQYF.

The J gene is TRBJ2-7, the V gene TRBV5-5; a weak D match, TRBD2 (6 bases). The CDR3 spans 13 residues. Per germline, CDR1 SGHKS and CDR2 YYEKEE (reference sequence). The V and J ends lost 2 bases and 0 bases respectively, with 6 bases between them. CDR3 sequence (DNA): TGTGCCAGCAGCTTAGCGGGCTCCTACGAGCAGTACTTC. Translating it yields CASSLAGSYEQYF.

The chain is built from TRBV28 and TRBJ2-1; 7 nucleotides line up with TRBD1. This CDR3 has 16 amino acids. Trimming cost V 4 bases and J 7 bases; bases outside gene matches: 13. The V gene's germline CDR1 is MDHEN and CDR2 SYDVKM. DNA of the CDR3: TGTGCCAGCAGTTCTCAACAGGGGTCTTCTTTAAATGAGCAGTTCTTC. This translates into CASSSQQGSSLNEQFF.

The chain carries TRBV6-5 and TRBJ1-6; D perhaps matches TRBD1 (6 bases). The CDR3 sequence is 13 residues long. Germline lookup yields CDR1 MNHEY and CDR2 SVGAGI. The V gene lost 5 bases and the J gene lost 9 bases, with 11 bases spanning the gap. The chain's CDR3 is CASSLAGVSPLHF. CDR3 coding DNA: TGTGCCAGCAGTCTGGCAGGGGTTTCACCCCTCCACTTT.

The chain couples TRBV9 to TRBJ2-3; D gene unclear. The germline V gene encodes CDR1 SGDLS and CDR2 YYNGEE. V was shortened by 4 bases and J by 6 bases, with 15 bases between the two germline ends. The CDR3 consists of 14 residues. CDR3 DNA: TGTGCCAGCAGCCAACCAACTATAAGGGATACGCAGTATTTT. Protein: CASSQPTIRDTQYF.